A selection of T cell receptor beta chains follows, all from one sample in a study of cytomegalovirus exposure and HLA in healthy donors. Using immunoSEQ multiplex PCR, the repertoire was profiled, and TCRdb retains in-frame clones only, with some absent. This table has approximately 51,000 clones, approximately 85% appearing once. The sequencing sample was made of PBMCs. The receptors originated from a boy under 18 in good health and CMV-seropositive. CDR3s include the opening cysteine and the closing phenylalanine or tryptophan. The D gene is left open where the match is weak. Some rows mark clone size as missing; the rest say once, few, many or name a class of expanded clone.

>TRBV11-2|TRBJ1-4|NA|NA
TGTGCCAGCAAAAAAGAACAGACAACTAATGAAAAACTGTTTTTT
CASKKEQTTNEKLFF
>TRBV27|TRBJ1-1|NA|NA
TGTGCCAGCGGCCCCGGAAGGCCGGGAGCTTTCTTT
CASGPGRPGAFF
>TRBV23-1|TRBJ2-7|NA|NA
TGCGCCAGCAGTCAATCCTCTCTCCAGCGCTACGAGCAGTACTTC
CASSQSSLQRYEQYF
>TRBV6-1|TRBJ1-6|NA|NA
TGTGCCAGCAGCAGACTCCAGATTCTAAATTCACCCCTCCACTTT
CASSRLQILNSPLHF
>TRBV11-2|TRBJ2-3|NA|NA
TGTGCCAGCACCTTAGGGGGGAGGGCAGATACGCAGTATTTT
CASTLGGRADTQYF
>TRBV5-4|TRBJ1-5|NA|NA
TGTGCCCTGAACAGAAGCAATCAGCCCCAGCATTTT
CALNRSNQPQHF
>TRBV2|TRBJ1-4|NA|NA
TGTGCCAGCAAGCGAGGGGGTGAAAAACTGTTTTTT
CASKRGGEKLFF
>TRBV6-4|TRBJ2-6|NA|NA
TGTGCCAGCAGTGACACATCCTCTGGGGCCAACGTCCTGACTTTC
CASSDTSSGANVLTF
>TRBV19|TRBJ2-5|NA|NA
TGTGCCAGTAGCACCGACAGGCAAGAGACCCAGTACTTC
CASSTDRQETQYF
>TRBV7-2|TRBJ2-1|NA|NA
TGTGCCAGCAGCTTGTGGAGTGAGCAGTTCTTC
CASSLWSEQFF
>TRBV4-2|TRBJ2-3|few|TRBD2
TGTGCCAGCAGCCAAGAAGCGGGGATCACAGATACGCAGTATTTT
CASSQEAGITDTQYF
>TRBV29-1|TRBJ2-1|NA|TRBD2
TGCAGCGTTGATGGGCGGGGGACGGATGAGCAGTTCTTC
CSVDGRGTDEQFF
>TRBV7-2|TRBJ1-1|NA|TRBD1
TGTGCCAGTTCGACAGGGGGATTTGAAGCTTTCTTT
CASSTGGFEAFF
>TRBV2|TRBJ2-2|NA|NA
TGTGCCAGCAGTCCCGACAGGGCGGGACCCGGGGAGCTGTTTTTT
CASSPDRAGPGELFF
>TRBV5-1|TRBJ2-3|NA|TRBD1
TGCGCCAGCAGCTTTACAGGGGAAAGAGCAGATACGCAGTATTTT
CASSFTGERADTQYF
>TRBV19|TRBJ2-7|once|NA
TGTGCCAGTAGTTTTGCGGACTCCTACGAGCAGTACTTC
CASSFADSYEQYF
>TRBV14|TRBJ2-7|NA|NA
TGTGCCAGCAGCCCCGTCGTATACTACGAGCAGTACTTC
CASSPVVYYEQYF
>TRBV5-1|TRBJ1-2|NA|NA
TGCGCCAGTACGCGGGGGGCGGATGGCTACACCTTC
CASTRGADGYTF
>TRBV6-1|TRBJ2-7|NA|NA
TGTGCCAGCAGTGACGGGGTTGGAGCCCTTTTGACGGACGAGCAGTACTTC
CASSDGVGALLTDEQYF
>TRBV9|TRBJ2-3|NA|TRBD2
TGTGCCAGCAGCGGGGGGGGGATGCCCACAGATACGCAGTATTTT
CASSGGGMPTDTQYF
>TRBV5-1|TRBJ1-4|NA|TRBD1
TGCGCCAGCAGCATACAGGGGGCAACTAATGAAAAACTGTTTTTT
CASSIQGATNEKLFF
>TRBV11-2|TRBJ2-1|NA|TRBD2
TGTGCCAGCAGCCCACTAGCGGCCAATGAGCAGTTCTTC
CASSPLAANEQFF
>TRBV7-7|TRBJ2-5|NA|TRBD2
TGTGCTAGCAGCTTGGTAGCGGGGGGGTTAGAGACCCAGTACTTC
CASSLVAGGLETQYF
>TRBV6-6|TRBJ2-3|NA|TRBD1
TGTGCCAGCAGATCCCCCGGGACAGGGATGGCAGATACGCAGTATTTT
CASRSPGTGMADTQYF
>TRBV19|TRBJ2-5|NA|NA
TGTGCCAGTAGTATTGCAGTACAAGAGACCCAGTACTTC
CASSIAVQETQYF
>TRBV28|TRBJ2-7|NA|TRBD1
TGTGCCAGCAGTCCCCAGACAGGGGAATCCTCCTACGAGCAGTACTTC
CASSPQTGESSYEQYF
>TRBV19|TRBJ2-3|NA|NA
TGTGCCAGTAGTATACTTGGAGATGGATATACGCAGTATTTT
CASSILGDGYTQYF
>TRBV23-1|TRBJ1-2|once|NA
TGCGCCAGCGGATTGAGGGATATCTACACCTTC
CASGLRDIYTF
>TRBV11-2|TRBJ1-1|once|NA
TGTGCCAGCAGCTTATTAGGGGCGAACCTGAACACTGAAGCTTTCTTT
CASSLLGANLNTEAFF
>TRBV5-6|TRBJ2-2|NA|NA
TGTGCCAGCAGCTACCGGAGTACAAACACCGGGGAGCTGTTTTTT
CASSYRSTNTGELFF
>TRBV15|TRBJ2-7|NA|TRBD1
TGTGCCACCAGCAGAGGGGGCTCAGGGGGCTACAAGACGGTCTACGAGCAGTACTTC
CATSRGGSGGYKTVYEQYF
>TRBV2|TRBJ2-5|NA|NA
TGTGCCAGCAGTGCGGGAGACTATCAAGAGACCCAGTACTTC
CASSAGDYQETQYF
>TRBV18|TRBJ2-3|NA|NA
TGTGCCAGCTCACCACCGTCGAGCGGCGGAGATACGCAGTATTTT
CASSPPSSGGDTQYF
>TRBV6-5|TRBJ1-1|NA|TRBD1
TGTGCCAGCAGTCCCGGGACAGGGATTAGAAAAGCTTTCTTT
CASSPGTGIRKAFF
>TRBV5-1|TRBJ2-1|NA|TRBD2
TGCGCCAGCAGCTTGGCCTCCGGGACTAGCAGGGAGGGGAGGAATGAGCAGTTCTTC
CASSLASGTSREGRNEQFF
>TRBV12-5|TRBJ1-1|NA|NA
TGTGCTAGTGTCTTAACAGGGAACACTGAAGCTTTCTTT
CASVLTGNTEAFF
>TRBV6-1|TRBJ1-6|NA|TRBD1
TGTGCCAGCAGCTCGGGACAGGAGTCTTCACCCCTCCACTTT
CASSSGQESSPLHF
>TRBV13|TRBJ1-1|NA|TRBD1
TGTGCCAGCAGCTTAGCGCCGATGACAGGGGTGAACACTGAAGCTTTCTTT
CASSLAPMTGVNTEAFF
>TRBV5-6|TRBJ1-2|NA|NA
TGTGCCAGCAGCTTGGTTGGGACACAATCCTATGGCTACACCTTC
CASSLVGTQSYGYTF
>TRBV7-2|TRBJ2-7|once|NA
TGTGCCAGCGGGGCCCAACTTCTCTACGAGCAGTACTTC
CASGAQLLYEQYF
>TRBV19|TRBJ1-2|NA|NA
TGTGCCAGTAGTATATCATTTCGACCGGTGGGGCGTGGCTACACCTTC
CASSISFRPVGRGYTF
>TRBV11-2|TRBJ2-3|NA|TRBD2
TGTGCCAGCAGACCAAGACTAGCGAGATCTAGCACAGATACGCAGTATTTT
CASRPRLARSSTDTQYF
>TRBV7-2|TRBJ2-3|NA|TRBD2
TGTGCCAGCAGACCAACTAGCGCAGATACGCAGTATTTT
CASRPTSADTQYF
>TRBV21-1|TRBJ2-7|NA|NA
TGTGCCAGCAGCAAAGGGGACAGGGGCTACGAGCAGTACTTC
CASSKGDRGYEQYF
>TRBV9|TRBJ2-3|NA|TRBD2
TGTGCCAGCAGCTCAGATCTACTAGCGGGGGGCACAGATACGCAGTATTTT
CASSSDLLAGGTDTQYF